The subject of this entry is one T cell receptor beta chain. The source of the sample is a study of blood T cell repertoires in COVID-19. Study summary: Donors in the United States, Italy and Spain gave samples during acute or convalescent COVID-19. T cells, B-cell-depleted T cells, or PBMCs provided the cDNA or gDNA that served as material.

The CDR3 loop spans 14 amino acids. The V end was cut by 7 bases, the J end by 4 bases, with 16 bases between. Germline V gene data show CDR1 as MDHEN and CDR2 as SYDVKM. As handled by the study authors: Reference gene primer amplification in the assay estimated nucleated cell counts. Sequencing was performed with immunoSEQ multiplex PCR; in TCRdb, only in-frame clones are kept and a portion is missing. V, J and clone size are taken as reported in that table, and D and trimming were inferred from the DNA itself. The sample has 200,000 to 250,000 clones; 84% are singletons. The clonotype was recovered from a woman aged 60 to 75 with acute or convalescent COVID-19. Sequenced input: peripheral blood. The genes are TRBV28 and TRBJ1-1; D is perhaps TRBD1 (6 bases). CDR3 amino acids: CASTSNTGLTEAFF. The DNA for the CDR3 is TGTGCCAGCACTAGTAATACAGGGCTCACTGAAGCTTTCTTT.